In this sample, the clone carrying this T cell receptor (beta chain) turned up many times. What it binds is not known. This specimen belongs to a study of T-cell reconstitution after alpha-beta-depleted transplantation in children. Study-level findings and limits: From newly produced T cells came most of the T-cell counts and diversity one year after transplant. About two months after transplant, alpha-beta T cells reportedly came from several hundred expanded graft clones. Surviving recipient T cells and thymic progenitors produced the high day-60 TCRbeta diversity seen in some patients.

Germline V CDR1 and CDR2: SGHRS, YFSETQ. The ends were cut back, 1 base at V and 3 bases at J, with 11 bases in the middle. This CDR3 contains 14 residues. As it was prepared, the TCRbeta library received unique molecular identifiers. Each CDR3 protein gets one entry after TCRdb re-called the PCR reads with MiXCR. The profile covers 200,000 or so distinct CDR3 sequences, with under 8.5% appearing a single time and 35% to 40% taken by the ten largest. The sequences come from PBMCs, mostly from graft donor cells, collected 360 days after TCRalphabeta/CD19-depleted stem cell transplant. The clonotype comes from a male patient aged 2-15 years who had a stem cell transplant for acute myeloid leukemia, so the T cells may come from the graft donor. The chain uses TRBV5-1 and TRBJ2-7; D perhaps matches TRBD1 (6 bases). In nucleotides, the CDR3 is TGCGCCAGCAGCTTGTGGGACACCGACTACGAGCAGTACTTC. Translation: CASSLWDTDYEQYF. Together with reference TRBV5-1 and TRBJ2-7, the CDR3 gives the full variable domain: KAGVTQTPRYLIKTRGQQVTLSCSPISGHRSVSWYQQTPGQGLQFLFEYFSETQRNKGNFPGRFSGRQFSNSRSEMNVSTLELGDSALYLCASSLWDTDYEQYFGPGTRLTVT.